Ten or more counts support the clone carrying this T cell receptor (beta chain). Its matching antigen is unknown. This entry is derived from a study of T cells in Graves' hyperthyroidism and ophthalmopathy. The wider study: Once the initial diagnosis was made, peripheral blood was obtained before any treatment.

Study conclusions and caveats: Ophthalmopathy and stable hyperthyroidism were told apart by a 13 V-J model.

V was cut by 5 bases and J by 3 bases, with 13 bases left in between. Germline-derived CDR1 and CDR2 are SGHTA and FQGNSA. The CDR3 contains 14 residues. RNA transcripts gave rise to amplified TCR beta CDR3 regions. HTBI primers drove first-round RT-PCR of the TCR CDR3. TCRdb re-analysed the multiplex PCR reads in MiXCR, keeping a single row per CDR3 protein. The profile covers 640,000 or so distinct CDR3 sequences, with approximately 15% appearing a single time and about 7% taken by the ten largest. This receptor was obtained from a woman aged 18-29 years with Graves' ophthalmopathy. Sequencing was done on a sample of blood. The chain joins TRBV7-2 to TRBJ1-2; unclear D gene. The CDR3 is CASSTPGGHYGYTF. CDR3 nucleotide sequence: TGTGCCAGCAGCACACCGGGAGGCCACTATGGCTACACCTTC.